This TCR beta chain originates from a study of cytotoxic CD8 clonotypes in ibrutinib-treated CLL. Study summary: After treatment lasting a median roughly 12 months, range 6 to 36, response samples were collected. Productive templates averaged about 250,000 per sample, and productive rearrangements 94,082. Points from the study as a whole: Clonality measured at baseline exceeded age-matched healthy donors, tracking circulating CD8+ T-cell counts. There were differences in sampling times between sustained-remission and progressing patients.

This clone was detected only a few times. Its antigen remains unidentified. Trimming stripped 4 bases from V and 8 bases from J, with 22 bases between. Germline V lookup: CDR1 SGDLS, CDR2 YYNGEE. This CDR3 is built from 15 residues. Assay used: immunoSEQ multiplex PCR; TCRdb lists only in-frame clones, some missing. The table lists hundreds of thousands of clones, 70% of them singletons, with less than 20% in the top ten. Sequencing was performed on PBMCs, taken after 24 months of ibrutinib treatment. The chain carries TRBV9 and TRBJ2-7; the D gene is possibly TRBD1 (6 bases). The TCR originated in a human donor with chronic lymphocytic leukemia. The CDR3 DNA sequence: TGTGCCAGCAGCACCCGACAGGATCCTCCTACGAAGCAGTACTTC. Protein sequence: CASSTRQDPPTKQYF.